This TCR beta chain derives from a study of siplizumab effects on memory and regulatory T cells. The V and J ends lost 5 bases and 1 base, in that order; junction bases with no gene match: 1. There are 14 residues in the CDR3. Looked up from germline, CDR1 is LGHNT and CDR2 is FRNRAP. Sequencing used immunoSEQ multiplex PCR; TCRdb keeps in-frame clones, though not all of them. The sample carries about 100,000 clones, more than 90% recorded once. The TCR sequence derives from a human donor in good health. The V and J genes are TRBV12-5 and TRBJ2-7, with 11 bases that match TRBD1. Sequencing was done on a sample of CD4+ T cells sorted from blood. The CDR3 nucleotides are TGTGCTAGTGGTGGACAGGGGGCGTCCTACGAGCAGTACTTC. This codes for CASGGQGASYEQYF.